The sequence of this T cell receptor (beta chain) was determined in a study of blood T cell repertoires in COVID-19. Overall study context: Acute and convalescent COVID-19 specimens originated in the United States, Italy and Spain. In each case, the material was cDNA or gDNA derived from T cells, B-cell-depleted T cells, or PBMCs.

Study processing details: Estimation of nucleated cell counts was performed using reference gene primer amplification. The repertoire was sequenced with immunoSEQ multiplex PCR; TCRdb's copy has only in-frame clones and lacks some. The D gene and trimming were derived from the DNA, and the V and J assignments and clone size from that table. The data show about 73,000 clones, more than 65% seen once. V was clipped by 4 bases and J by 2 bases; unmatched bases: 5. Germline V gene sequence: CDR1 SGHKS, CDR2 YYEKEE (reference sequence). The CDR3 covers 15 residues. V usage is TRBV5-5 and J usage is TRBJ2-3, with 9 bases identical to TRBD1. The sample comprised peripheral blood. The clonotype was recovered from a human donor in a cohort sampled during active COVID-19. The CDR3 loop reads CASSLDRGFTDTQYF. The CDR3 bases are TGTGCCAGCAGCCTCGACAGGGGGTTCACAGATACGCAGTATTTT.